These 27 T cell receptor beta chains were sequenced from one sample in a study of blood T cell repertoires in COVID-19. Measured with immunoSEQ multiplex PCR; TCRdb has only the in-frame clones, and not every one. The sample includes 120,000 to 150,000 clones, approximately 80% seen only once; the top ten take under 2%. The specimen was PBMCs or T cells enriched from blood (not recorded which). All receptors come from a woman younger than 35 who had been exposed to COVID-19.

The chain recombines TRBV27 with TRBJ1-1; maybe TRBD1 (5 bases). Trimming left V 6 bases short and J 4 bases short, with 12 bases between. Germline CDR1 is MNHEY and CDR2 is SMNVEV (reference sequence). The CDR3 sequence is 13 residues long. The CDR3 region has the DNA TGTGCCAGCAGCCCTCCGGGGGGCACTGAAGCTTTCTTT. Translation gives CASSPPGGTEAFF.

V is TRBV6-5 and J is TRBJ1-6; D is unclear. CDR3 size: 13 residues. Trimming took 9 bases from V and 4 from J, leaving 10 bases between them. Germline V gene sequence: CDR1 MNHEY, CDR2 SVGAGI. CDR3 coding DNA: TGTGCCAGTCGAGGGCTTTATAATTCACCCCTCCACTTT. This translates into CASRGLYNSPLHF.

This chain connects TRBV27 to TRBJ2-1, with 7 bases aligning to TRBD2. The CDR3 length is 17 residues. CDR1 is MNHEY and CDR2 is SMNVEV in the germline V gene (reference sequence). The V gene end was trimmed by 0 bases and the J gene end by 3 bases; junction bases not matched to a gene: 8. The CDR3, as DNA: TGTGCCAGCAGTTTATCGGCCGGCGGGAGTGTCTACAATGAGCAGTTCTTC. It encodes CASSLSAGGSVYNEQFF.

The rearrangement joins TRBV2 to TRBJ1-5; weak D call: TRBD1 (6 bases). Trimming pared 9 bases from V and 0 bases from J, leaving 12 bases between. There are 14 residues in the CDR3. Germline V gives CDR1 SNHLY, CDR2 FYNNEI. In DNA, the CDR3 is TGTGCCAGTGGAGACAGGTATAGCAATCAGCCCCAGCATTTT. This encodes CASGDRYSNQPQHF.

This chain joins TRBV19 and TRBJ2-5; TRBD1 matches 8 bases. Germline values: CDR1 LNHDA, CDR2 SQIVND (reference sequence). After removal of 4 bases from V and 3 bases from J, the junction contained 7 bases not matched to a gene. The CDR3 extends over 15 amino acids. In DNA, the CDR3 is TGTGCCAGTAGTAGATGGGACAGGACGAAAGAGACCCAGTACTTC. It translates to CASSRWDRTKETQYF.

Points on this clone: In the same sample, other DNA sequences code for this CDR3. The chain couples TRBV12-3 or TRBV12-4 to TRBJ1-1; D is possibly TRBD1 (5 bases). The CDR3 has 13 amino acids. Trimming cost V 6 bases and J 1 base, with 9 bases left between them. The CDR3 bases are TGTGCCAGCAGCCGTACAGGGAACACTGAAGCTTTCTTT. Amino acids: CASSRTGNTEAFF.

The chain uses TRBV29-1 and TRBJ2-7, with D possibly TRBD1 on 6 matching bases. Germline V lookup: CDR1 SQVTM, CDR2 ANQGSEA. This CDR3 is built from 14 residues. Trimming shortened V by 4 bases and J by 6 bases, and 19 bases separated the two germline ends. CDR3 sequence: CSVGRDTQLGEQYF. The CDR3 bases are TGCAGCGTTGGACGGGACACGCAATTGGGCGAGCAGTACTTC.

In DNA form, the CDR3 reads TGTGCCAGCGGGACAGGACTCTCCTACGAGCAGTACTTC. Its translation: CASGTGLSYEQYF. The chain links TRBV7-9 to TRBJ2-7, with TRBD1 matching over 8 bases. The CDR3 is 13 residues long. Germline trimming cut 8 bases from V and 0 bases from J; bases unmatched to any gene: 3. Per the germline V gene, CDR1 is SEHNR and CDR2 is FQNEAQ (reference sequence).

The rearrangement uses TRBV9 and TRBJ2-5; a possible D gene is TRBD2 (7 bases). The V end was cut by 2 bases, the J end by 5 bases, with 13 bases between. This CDR3 spans 14 amino acids. Germline loops: CDR1 SGDLS, CDR2 YYNGEE. CDR3 sequence: CASSVGGRGETQYF. The CDR3 DNA reads TGTGCCAGCAGCGTGGGGGGGCGCGGGGAGACCCAGTACTTC.

The chain employs TRBV6-5 and TRBJ1-2, with D possibly matching TRBD1 (6 bases). The CDR3 loop spans 13 amino acids. Germline values: CDR1 MNHEY, CDR2 SVGAGI. Trimming stripped 7 bases from V and 5 bases from J, with 14 bases between. As DNA, the CDR3 is TGTGCCAGCACCAATGGGGGCAGTTATGGCTACACCTTC. It encodes CASTNGGSYGYTF.

The V call is TRBV30, the J call TRBJ1-1; D ambiguous. The germline V gene has CDR1 GTSNPN and CDR2 SVGIG (reference sequence). This CDR3 region has 13 residues. V lost 4 bases and J 0 bases, leaving 9 bases between the germline ends. The CDR3, as DNA: TGTGCCTGGAAAAAATCCGTGAACACTGAAGCTTTCTTT. Translation: CAWKKSVNTEAFF.

This clone was seen a few times. The V and J genes are TRBV7-2 and TRBJ2-1, with TRBD2 identical over 12 bases. CDR3 size: 16 residues. Per germline, CDR1 SGHTA and CDR2 FQGNSA. The ends lost 1 base at V and 8 bases at J; junction bases unmatched: 6. In nucleotides, the CDR3 is TGTGCCAGCAGCTTAGACCGACTAGCGGGAGTAGATGAGCAGTTCTTC. Protein sequence: CASSLDRLAGVDEQFF.

V and J are TRBV3-1 (or the pseudogene TRBV3-2) and TRBJ2-4, with D possibly being TRBD1 (5 bases). The V end was cut by 4 bases, the J end by 5 bases, with 9 bases between. Germline lookup yields CDR1 LGHDT and CDR2 YNNKEL (reference sequence). CDR3 length equals 13 residues. The CDR3 region has the DNA TGTGCCAGCAGCCGGGGCGGCCAAAACATTCAGTACTTC. Its translation: CASSRGGQNIQYF.

The CDR3 bases are TGTGCCAGCAGCTTAGTAGGGACTAGCGGGGGTGATCCCTACAATGAGCAGTTCTTC. It is translated as CASSLVGTSGGDPYNEQFF. This chain uses TRBV7-8 with TRBJ2-1; 14 nucleotides align to TRBD2. With 1 base clipped from V and 2 bases from J, the junction kept 7 bases outside the gene matches. The germline CDR1 and CDR2 sequences are SGHVS and FQNEAQ. This CDR3 spans 19 amino acids.

V and J are TRBV10-3 and TRBJ1-6; D remains unclear. The CDR3 is 15 residues long. Germline values: CDR1 ENHRY, CDR2 SYGVKD. The V gene lost 0 bases and the J gene lost 14 bases, with 17 bases spanning the gap. The CDR3 sequence is CAISESTGAFGTLHF. The DNA of the CDR3 is TGTGCCATCAGTGAGTCGACTGGAGCCTTCGGGACCCTCCACTTT.

The J gene is TRBJ2-7, the V gene TRBV28; D ambiguous. Germline CDR1 and CDR2: MDHEN and SYDVKM. The CDR3 is made up of 13 amino acids. Between the trimmed V and J ends, which lost 6 bases and 8 bases, there was a span of 17 bases. Here the CDR3 reads CASRQWSVDKQYF. CDR3 bases: TGTGCCAGCAGACAATGGTCCGTTGATAAGCAGTACTTC.

V gene TRBV28 combines with J gene TRBJ2-3; 11 bases match TRBD2. Trimming took 4 bases from V and 6 from J; bases not matched to a gene: 18. Germline V CDR1 and CDR2: MDHEN, SYDVKM. The CDR3 runs to 19 residues. The CDR3 coding sequence is TGTGCCAGCAGTTATCCCGCTAGCGGGAGGCCGATTACCACGGATACGCAGTATTTT. Protein: CASSYPASGRPITTDTQYF.

The V gene is TRBV5-1, the J gene TRBJ2-3; 10 bases are a match to TRBD2. The CDR3 has 17 residues. CDR1 and CDR2 (germline): SGHRS, YFSETQ. With V trimmed by 4 bases and J by 5 bases, 13 bases remained unmatched. The DNA for the CDR3 is TGCGCCAGCAGCATCCTTCCTAGCGGGAGTTCGCTAGATACGCAGTATTTT. Amino acids: CASSILPSGSSLDTQYF.

The V call is TRBV7-9, the J call TRBJ2-6; 7 positions match TRBD2. After removal of 5 bases from V and 2 bases from J, the junction contained 12 bases not matched to a gene. Germline V gene lookup returns CDR1 SEHNR and CDR2 FQNEAQ (reference sequence). The CDR3 consists of 18 residues. CDR3 loop: CASSHAGEVGAGANVLTF. As DNA, the CDR3 is TGTGCCAGCAGCCACGCGGGGGAGGTGGGAGCTGGGGCCAACGTCCTGACTTTC.

This clone has just one count. The chain combines TRBV7-9 with TRBJ2-6, with 8 positions matching TRBD1. The V and J ends lost 5 bases and 4 bases, in that order; junction bases with no gene match: 10. This CDR3 has 17 amino acids. Germline V gene sequence: CDR1 SEHNR, CDR2 FQNEAQ (reference sequence). The CDR3 region is CASSQDRVGVGANVLTF. In nucleotides, the CDR3 is TGTGCCAGCAGCCAGGACAGGGTTGGTGTGGGGGCCAACGTCCTGACTTTC.

V usage is TRBV28 and J usage is TRBJ2-2, with TRBD2 matching 12 bases. The CDR3 has 18 residues. Germline-derived CDR1 and CDR2 are MDHEN and SYDVKM. The J segment lost 4 bases and the V segment lost 5 bases, leaving 11 bases of the junction unmatched. The chain's CDR3 is CASSQDPLAGGLTGELFF. As DNA, the CDR3 is TGTGCCAGCAGTCAAGACCCTCTAGCGGGAGGGCTCACCGGGGAGCTGTTTTTT.

The CDR3 loop is CASSDGTETNSGNTIYF. CDR3 nucleotides: TGCGCCAGCAGTGATGGTACAGAGACCAACTCTGGAAACACCATATATTTT. The chain links TRBV10-1 to TRBJ1-3; D gene unclear. Trimming shortened V by 3 bases and J by 0 bases, and 15 bases separated the two germline ends. Germline CDR1 reads WNHNN; CDR2 reads SYGVQD (reference sequence). The CDR3 is 17 amino acids.

V usage is TRBV5-6 and J usage is TRBJ2-2; D might be TRBD2 (5 bases). The V and J ends lost 4 bases and 2 bases respectively, with 12 bases between them. Germline V CDR1 and CDR2: SGHDT, YYEEEE. The CDR3 has 15 amino acids. The CDR3 coding sequence is TGTGCCAGCAGCCCGGAACCGGGAAACACCGGGGAGCTGTTTTTT. Translation: CASSPEPGNTGELFF.

DNA for the CDR3: TGCGCCAGCAGCTTCGGGGGGTATTTAGGAAACACCATATATTTT. This sequence encodes CASSFGGYLGNTIYF. The chain carries TRBV5-1 and TRBJ1-3, with D possibly being TRBD1 (5 bases). V was clipped by 2 bases and J by 4 bases, with 13 bases between them. The CDR3 is 15 amino acids. Germline V CDR1 and CDR2: SGHRS, YFSETQ.

The rearrangement uses TRBV4-1 and TRBJ2-2; D ambiguous. The V gene lost 0 bases and the J gene lost 7 bases, with 6 bases spanning the gap. The CDR3 runs to 13 residues. Germline CDR1 MGHRA, CDR2 YSYEKL. CDR3 DNA: TGCGCCAGCAGCCAAGATCCCGGCGGGGAGCTGTTTTTT. Encoded protein: CASSQDPGGELFF.

A word on this clone: One end of the junction varies from germline; a read error may be responsible. The chain links TRBV29-1 to TRBJ2-3; D remains ambiguous. The germline CDR1 and CDR2 sequences are SQVTM and ANQGSEA. CDR3 size: 14 residues. The CDR3 region has the DNA TGCAGCGTAGAAGACCCTCTACCCACAGATACGCAGTATTTT. Residues: CSVEDPLPTDTQYF.

The chain carries TRBV4-3 and TRBJ1-2; a possible D gene is TRBD1 (6 bases). The CDR3 has 14 amino acids. V gave up 4 bases and J gave up 1 base, with 10 bases separating them. Germline CDR1 LGHNA, CDR2 YSLEER. Here the CDR3 reads CASSRGGGNYGYTF. CDR3 nucleotide sequence: TGCGCCAGCAGCCGGGGAGGGGGTAACTATGGCTACACCTTC.